This TCR beta chain was sequenced in a study of T cells in Graves' hyperthyroidism and ophthalmopathy. Study conclusions and caveats: Model predictions of ophthalmopathy came a median approximately 6.8 months before onset. Researchers report that a 13 V-J model separated ophthalmopathy from stable hyperthyroidism.

Template material for amplifying TCR beta CDR3 regions consisted of RNA transcripts. HTBI primers were employed in a first-round RT-PCR of the TCR CDR3. TCRdb re-derived calls from the multiplex PCR reads in MiXCR, one entry per CDR3 protein. The profile covers a few hundred thousand distinct CDR3 sequences, with under 60% appearing a single time and around 7.7% taken by the ten largest. V shed 5 bases and J shed 3 bases, with 5 bases lying between them. Looked up from germline, CDR1 is SGHTA and CDR2 is FQGNSA. This CDR3 has 12 amino acids. The sample holds many counts of this clonotype. Its antigen remains unidentified.

V gene TRBV7-2 combines with J gene TRBJ1-5; D unresolved. The receptor comes from a woman aged 18-29 years with Graves' hyperthyroidism. Sequencing used peripheral blood or thyroid tissue (not recorded which). CDR3 sequence: CASSDYNQPQHF. The CDR3 DNA reads TGTGCCAGCAGCGACTACAATCAGCCCCAGCATTTT. Full variable domain (remainder filled in from reference TRBV7-2 and TRBJ1-5): GAGVSQSPSNKVTEKGKDVELRCDPISGHTALYWYRQSLGQGLEFLIYFQGNSAPDKSGLPSDRFSAERTGGSVSTLTIQRTQQEDSAVYLCASSDYNQPQHFGDGTRLSIL.